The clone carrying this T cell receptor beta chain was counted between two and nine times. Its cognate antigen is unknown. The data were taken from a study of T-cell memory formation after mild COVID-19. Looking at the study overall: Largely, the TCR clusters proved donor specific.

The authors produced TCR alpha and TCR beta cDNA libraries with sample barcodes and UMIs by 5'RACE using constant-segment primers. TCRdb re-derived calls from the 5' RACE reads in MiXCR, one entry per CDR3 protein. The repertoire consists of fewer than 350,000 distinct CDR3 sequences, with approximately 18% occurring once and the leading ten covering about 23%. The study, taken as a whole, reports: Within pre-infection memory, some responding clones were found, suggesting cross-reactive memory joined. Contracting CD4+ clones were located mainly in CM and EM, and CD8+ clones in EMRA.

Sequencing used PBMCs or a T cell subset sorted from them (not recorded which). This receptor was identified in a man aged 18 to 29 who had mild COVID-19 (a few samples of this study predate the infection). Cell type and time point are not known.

CDR3 sequence reads: CATRGKYDGYTF. The CDR3 DNA reads TGTGCCACCAGGGGGAAGTATGATGGCTACACCTTC. V and J are TRBV24-1 and TRBJ1-2; D unresolved. The CDR3 loop spans 12 amino acids. Germline loops: CDR1 KGHDR, CDR2 SFDVKD. Deletions cut 7 bases from V and 6 bases from J, with 11 bases between.